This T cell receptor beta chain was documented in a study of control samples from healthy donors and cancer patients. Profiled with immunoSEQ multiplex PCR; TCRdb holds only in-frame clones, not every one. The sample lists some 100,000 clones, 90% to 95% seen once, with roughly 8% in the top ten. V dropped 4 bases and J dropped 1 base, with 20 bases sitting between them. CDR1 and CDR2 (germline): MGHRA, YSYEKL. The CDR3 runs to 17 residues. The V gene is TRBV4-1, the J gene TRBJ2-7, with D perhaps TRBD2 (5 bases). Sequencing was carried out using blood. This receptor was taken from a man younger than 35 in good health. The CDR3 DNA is TGCGCCAGCAGCCTCAAAGGGTTCTGGGAGTTGTCCTACGAGCAGTACTTC. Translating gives CASSLKGFWELSYEQYF.